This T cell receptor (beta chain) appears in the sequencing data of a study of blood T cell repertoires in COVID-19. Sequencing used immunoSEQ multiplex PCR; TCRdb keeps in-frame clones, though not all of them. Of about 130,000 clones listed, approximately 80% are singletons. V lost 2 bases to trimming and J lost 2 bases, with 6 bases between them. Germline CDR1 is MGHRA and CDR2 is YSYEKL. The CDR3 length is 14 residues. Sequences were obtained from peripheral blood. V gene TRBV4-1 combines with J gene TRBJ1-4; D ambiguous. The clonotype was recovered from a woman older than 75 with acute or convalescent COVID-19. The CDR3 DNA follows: TGCGCCAGCAGCCAACTTCAGACTAATGAAAAACTGTTTTTT. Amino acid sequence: CASSQLQTNEKLFF.